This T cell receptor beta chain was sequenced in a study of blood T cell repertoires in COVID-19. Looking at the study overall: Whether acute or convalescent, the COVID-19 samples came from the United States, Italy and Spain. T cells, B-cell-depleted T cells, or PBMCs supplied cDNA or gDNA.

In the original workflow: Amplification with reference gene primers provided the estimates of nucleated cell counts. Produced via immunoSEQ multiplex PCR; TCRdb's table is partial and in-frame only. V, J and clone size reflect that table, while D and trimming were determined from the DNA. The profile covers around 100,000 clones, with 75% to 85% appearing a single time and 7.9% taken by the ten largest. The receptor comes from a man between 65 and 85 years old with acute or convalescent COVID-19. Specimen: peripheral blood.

The DNA for the CDR3 is TGTGCCAGCCAGGGAAGGCGGGGGGGATTCTACAATGAGCAGTTCTTC. The encoded protein is CASQGRRGGFYNEQFF. The chain uses TRBV9 and TRBJ2-1; 9 nucleotides agree with TRBD2. The V gene's germline CDR1 is SGDLS and CDR2 YYNGEE. Unmatched junction bases numbered 11, after V lost 7 bases and J lost 3 bases. The CDR3 spans 16 residues.